These T cell receptor beta chains were read from a single sample in a study of regulatory T cells in long-lasting Graves disease. Each CDR3 protein is one row after TCRdb ran MiXCR on the multiplex PCR reads. The profile shows a few hundred thousand distinct CDR3 sequences, under 20% of them singletons. These data were also reused for a study on T cells in Graves' hyperthyroidism and ophthalmopathy.

The specimen comprised peripheral blood mononuclear cells (PBMCs), sampled at new diagnosis, from a patient treated with antithyroid drugs. The receptors originated from a woman under 40 with Graves disease. Both conserved end residues are part of each CDR3. D genes are given only for firm matches. Size tells how often a clone was seen (once, few, many) or the class of an expanded clone, and some rows leave it out.

len: 13
d_gene: .
abundance: many
v_gene: TRBV5-1
j_gene: TRBJ2-3
CDR3aa: CASSFKGTDTQYF
CDR3nt: TGTGCCAGCAGCTTTAAAGGCACAGATACGCAGTATTTT

len: 14
d_gene: .
abundance: many
v_gene: TRBV12-5
j_gene: TRBJ1-1
CDR3aa: CASGLDAWDTEAFF
CDR3nt: TGTGCTAGTGGTTTGGACGCATGGGACACTGAAGCTTTCTTT

len: 16
d_gene: TRBD1
abundance: many
v_gene: TRBV6-2/TRBV6-3
j_gene: TRBJ1-3
CDR3aa: CASSLTGTGVGNTIYF
CDR3nt: TGTGCCAGCAGTCTAACCGGGACAGGGGTTGGAAACACCATATATTTT

len: 15
d_gene: TRBD1
abundance: .
v_gene: TRBV19
j_gene: TRBJ2-4
CDR3aa: CASSTGQNVKNIQYF
CDR3nt: TGTGCCAGTAGTACGGGACAGAATGTCAAAAACATTCAGTACTTC

len: 16
d_gene: .
abundance: few
v_gene: TRBV18
j_gene: TRBJ1-3
CDR3aa: CASSPPGSYSGNTIYF
CDR3nt: TGTGCCAGCTCACCCCCCGGGTCCTACTCTGGAAACACCATATATTTT

len: 13
d_gene: .
abundance: many
v_gene: TRBV2
j_gene: TRBJ1-2
CDR3aa: CASEQENFYGYTF
CDR3nt: TGTGCCAGCGAACAGGAGAATTTTTATGGCTACACCTTC

len: 16
d_gene: .
abundance: many
v_gene: TRBV28
j_gene: TRBJ2-7
CDR3aa: CASSLGVIRADYEQYF
CDR3nt: TGTGCCAGCAGTTTAGGGGTGATACGGGCAGATTACGAGCAGTACTTC

len: 19
d_gene: TRBD1
abundance: many
v_gene: TRBV7-2
j_gene: TRBJ2-4
CDR3aa: CASSLEWDRREIAKNIQYF
CDR3nt: TGTGCCAGCAGCTTAGAATGGGACAGGAGAGAAATAGCCAAAAACATTCAGTACTTC

len: 12
d_gene: .
abundance: many
v_gene: TRBV18
j_gene: TRBJ2-7
CDR3aa: CASSPDHREQYF
CDR3nt: TGTGCCAGCTCACCCGACCACCGCGAGCAGTACTTC

len: 15
d_gene: TRBD1
abundance: many
v_gene: TRBV7-2
j_gene: TRBJ1-2
CDR3aa: CASSSWTGENYGYTF
CDR3nt: TGTGCCAGCAGCTCGTGGACAGGGGAGAACTATGGCTACACCTTC

len: 13
d_gene: .
abundance: many
v_gene: TRBV15
j_gene: TRBJ2-1
CDR3aa: CATSRNRDNEQFF
CDR3nt: TGTGCCACCAGCAGAAACCGGGACAATGAGCAGTTCTTC

len: 17
d_gene: TRBD2
abundance: many
v_gene: TRBV6-2/TRBV6-3
j_gene: TRBJ2-3
CDR3aa: CASSSGLAGGSTDTQYF
CDR3nt: TGTGCCAGCAGTTCAGGACTAGCGGGGGGCAGCACAGATACGCAGTATTTT

len: 16
d_gene: TRBD2
abundance: .
v_gene: TRBV9
j_gene: TRBJ2-7
CDR3aa: CASSTDLAGGPYEQYF
CDR3nt: TGTGCCAGCAGCACGGACCTAGCGGGGGGTCCCTACGAGCAGTACTTC

len: 16
d_gene: TRBD2
abundance: .
v_gene: TRBV12-3/TRBV12-4
j_gene: TRBJ2-1
CDR3aa: CASSSVAGGQRNEQFF
CDR3nt: TGTGCCAGCAGTTCCGTAGCGGGGGGTCAAAGGAATGAGCAGTTCTTC

len: 14
d_gene: .
abundance: many
v_gene: TRBV7-2
j_gene: TRBJ2-1
CDR3aa: CASSLWVTDNEQFF
CDR3nt: TGTGCCAGCAGCTTATGGGTAACCGACAATGAGCAGTTCTTC

len: 16
d_gene: .
abundance: many
v_gene: TRBV18
j_gene: TRBJ2-2
CDR3aa: CASSPLGLGGTGELFF
CDR3nt: TGTGCCAGCTCACCACTTGGCCTGGGTGGAACCGGGGAGCTGTTTTTT

len: 15
d_gene: TRBD1
abundance: many
v_gene: TRBV2
j_gene: TRBJ1-2
CDR3aa: CANIAGDRASSGYTF
CDR3nt: TGTGCCAACATAGCAGGCGACAGGGCCTCGAGTGGCTACACCTTC

len: 14
d_gene: TRBD1
abundance: .
v_gene: TRBV6-1
j_gene: TRBJ1-5
CDR3aa: CASILGGAGQPQHF
CDR3nt: TGTGCCAGCATATTAGGGGGCGCAGGGCAGCCCCAGCATTTT

len: 14
d_gene: .
abundance: many
v_gene: TRBV7-2
j_gene: TRBJ1-5
CDR3aa: CASSLAGENQPQHF
CDR3nt: TGTGCCAGCAGCTTAGCAGGGGAGAATCAGCCCCAGCATTTT

len: 12
d_gene: TRBD1
abundance: many
v_gene: TRBV9
j_gene: TRBJ2-5
CDR3aa: CASSTGEETQYF
CDR3nt: TGTGCCAGCAGTACAGGGGAAGAGACCCAGTACTTC

len: 13
d_gene: .
abundance: many
v_gene: TRBV20-1
j_gene: TRBJ1-2
CDR3aa: CSARHTPEGGYTF
CDR3nt: TGCAGTGCTAGACACACCCCCGAGGGAGGCTACACCTTC

len: 13
d_gene: .
abundance: many
v_gene: TRBV4-2
j_gene: TRBJ2-5
CDR3aa: CASTGRASETQYF
CDR3nt: TGTGCCAGCACGGGGCGGGCGTCAGAGACCCAGTACTTC

len: 15
d_gene: TRBD1
abundance: many
v_gene: TRBV12-3/TRBV12-4
j_gene: TRBJ1-4
CDR3aa: CASSPSTGGYEKLFF
CDR3nt: TGTGCCAGCAGTCCGTCGACAGGGGGCTATGAAAAACTGTTTTTT

len: 15
d_gene: .
abundance: few
v_gene: TRBV15
j_gene: TRBJ1-1
CDR3aa: CATSRDNEGDTEAFF
CDR3nt: TGTGCCACCAGCAGAGATAATGAGGGAGACACTGAAGCTTTCTTT

len: 13
d_gene: .
abundance: medium-sized
v_gene: TRBV18
j_gene: TRBJ1-1
CDR3aa: CASSPRGRDEAFF
CDR3nt: TGTGCCAGCTCACCACGAGGAAGGGACGAAGCTTTCTTT

len: 12
d_gene: .
abundance: many
v_gene: TRBV10-3
j_gene: TRBJ2-7
CDR3aa: CAISGTPYEQYF
CDR3nt: TGTGCCATCAGTGGGACACCCTACGAGCAGTACTTC

len: 16
d_gene: .
abundance: many
v_gene: TRBV6-1
j_gene: TRBJ1-4
CDR3aa: CASSTPQRGGREKLFF
CDR3nt: TGTGCCAGCAGTACGCCCCAGAGGGGCGGACGCGAAAAACTGTTTTTT

len: 15
d_gene: .
abundance: many
v_gene: TRBV7-6
j_gene: TRBJ2-1
CDR3aa: CASSPTGGGHNEQFF
CDR3nt: TGTGCCAGCAGCCCCACGGGTGGGGGGCACAATGAGCAGTTCTTC

len: 14
d_gene: TRBD2
abundance: many
v_gene: TRBV3-1
j_gene: TRBJ2-7
CDR3aa: CASSRLAGTYEQYF
CDR3nt: TGTGCCAGCAGCCGACTAGCGGGTACCTACGAGCAGTACTTC

len: 12
d_gene: .
abundance: many
v_gene: TRBV5-4
j_gene: TRBJ2-3
CDR3aa: CASSFISDAQYF
CDR3nt: TGTGCCAGCAGCTTCATTTCCGATGCGCAGTATTTT

len: 13
d_gene: TRBD1
abundance: .
v_gene: TRBV6-9
j_gene: TRBJ2-5
CDR3aa: CASSYRDSETQYF
CDR3nt: TGTGCCAGCAGTTATAGGGACAGCGAGACCCAGTACTTC

len: 13
d_gene: .
abundance: many
v_gene: TRBV7-3
j_gene: TRBJ1-2
CDR3aa: CASSLAGIGGYTF
CDR3nt: TGTGCCAGCAGCTTAGCAGGAATCGGAGGCTACACCTTC

len: 14
d_gene: .
abundance: many
v_gene: TRBV12-3/TRBV12-4
j_gene: TRBJ2-5
CDR3aa: CASSLDHSQETQYF
CDR3nt: TGTGCCAGCAGTTTAGATCACTCACAAGAGACCCAGTACTTC

len: 14
d_gene: TRBD1
abundance: .
v_gene: TRBV11-2
j_gene: TRBJ2-7
CDR3aa: CASSLRQGKGEQYF
CDR3nt: TGTGCCAGCAGCCTACGACAGGGGAAAGGCGAGCAGTACTTC

len: 15
d_gene: TRBD1
abundance: once
v_gene: TRBV6-1
j_gene: TRBJ2-3
CDR3aa: CASRHGTGQTDTQYF
CDR3nt: TGTGCCAGCAGACATGGGACAGGGCAAACAGATACGCAGTATTTT

len: 15
d_gene: .
abundance: few
v_gene: TRBV7-9
j_gene: TRBJ1-6
CDR3aa: CASSLSGGVNSPLHF
CDR3nt: TGTGCCAGCAGCTTGAGCGGGGGCGTGAATTCACCCCTCCACTTT

len: 14
d_gene: .
abundance: .
v_gene: TRBV29-1
j_gene: TRBJ2-5
CDR3aa: CSVGTRGSQETQYF
CDR3nt: TGCAGCGTTGGTACCAGGGGATCCCAAGAGACCCAGTACTTC

len: 13
d_gene: .
abundance: .
v_gene: TRBV28
j_gene: TRBJ2-7
CDR3aa: CASRIIQGYEQYF
CDR3nt: TGTGCCAGCAGAATAATCCAGGGCTACGAGCAGTACTTC

len: 13
d_gene: .
abundance: many
v_gene: TRBV11-2
j_gene: TRBJ1-1
CDR3aa: CASGEGWVTEAFF
CDR3nt: TGTGCCAGCGGTGAAGGGTGGGTCACTGAAGCTTTCTTT

len: 16
d_gene: .
abundance: many
v_gene: TRBV2
j_gene: TRBJ2-3
CDR3aa: CASSIDRTTTGQPQYF
CDR3nt: TGTGCCAGCAGCATCGACCGGACTACAACTGGGCAGCCCCAGTATTTT

len: 14
d_gene: .
abundance: many
v_gene: TRBV3-1
j_gene: TRBJ1-6
CDR3aa: CASSQEGYNSPLHF
CDR3nt: TGTGCCAGCAGCCAAGAGGGGTATAATTCACCCCTCCACTTT

len: 14
d_gene: .
abundance: many
v_gene: TRBV20-1
j_gene: TRBJ1-1
CDR3aa: CSASLRSLNTEAFF
CDR3nt: TGCAGTGCTAGCCTTAGGAGCCTTAACACTGAAGCTTTCTTT

len: 14
d_gene: TRBD1
abundance: many
v_gene: TRBV18
j_gene: TRBJ2-3
CDR3aa: CASSPRGLEDTQYF
CDR3nt: TGTGCCAGCTCACCAAGGGGGCTAGAAGATACGCAGTATTTT

len: 17
d_gene: .
abundance: .
v_gene: TRBV4-1
j_gene: TRBJ2-6
CDR3aa: CASSHQGGGPGANVLTF
CDR3nt: TGCGCCAGCAGCCACCAGGGCGGAGGGCCCGGGGCCAACGTCCTGACTTTC

len: 14
d_gene: .
abundance: many
v_gene: TRBV6-1
j_gene: TRBJ1-1
CDR3aa: CASSEAADRTEAFF
CDR3nt: TGTGCCAGCAGTGAAGCGGCCGACAGGACTGAAGCTTTCTTT

len: 13
d_gene: .
abundance: many
v_gene: TRBV2
j_gene: TRBJ1-2
CDR3aa: CASFEVEGYGYTF
CDR3nt: TGTGCCAGCTTTGAGGTCGAGGGCTATGGCTACACCTTC

len: 15
d_gene: TRBD2
abundance: many
v_gene: TRBV20-1
j_gene: TRBJ2-7
CDR3aa: CSAPSRTSGLYEQYF
CDR3nt: TGCAGTGCTCCTTCGCGGACTAGCGGCCTTTACGAGCAGTACTTC

len: 15
d_gene: TRBD2
abundance: many
v_gene: TRBV5-4
j_gene: TRBJ2-5
CDR3aa: CASSLDAGGLETQYF
CDR3nt: TGTGCCAGCAGCTTGGACGCGGGGGGGCTAGAGACCCAGTACTTC

len: 15
d_gene: .
abundance: many
v_gene: TRBV29-1
j_gene: TRBJ2-5
CDR3aa: CSVEGGGTPQETQYF
CDR3nt: TGCAGCGTTGAAGGTGGGGGGACTCCCCAAGAGACCCAGTACTTC

len: 14
d_gene: .
abundance: many
v_gene: TRBV6-1
j_gene: TRBJ2-7
CDR3aa: CANEDLSSSYEQYF
CDR3nt: TGTGCCAACGAAGACCTCTCCAGCTCCTACGAGCAGTACTTC